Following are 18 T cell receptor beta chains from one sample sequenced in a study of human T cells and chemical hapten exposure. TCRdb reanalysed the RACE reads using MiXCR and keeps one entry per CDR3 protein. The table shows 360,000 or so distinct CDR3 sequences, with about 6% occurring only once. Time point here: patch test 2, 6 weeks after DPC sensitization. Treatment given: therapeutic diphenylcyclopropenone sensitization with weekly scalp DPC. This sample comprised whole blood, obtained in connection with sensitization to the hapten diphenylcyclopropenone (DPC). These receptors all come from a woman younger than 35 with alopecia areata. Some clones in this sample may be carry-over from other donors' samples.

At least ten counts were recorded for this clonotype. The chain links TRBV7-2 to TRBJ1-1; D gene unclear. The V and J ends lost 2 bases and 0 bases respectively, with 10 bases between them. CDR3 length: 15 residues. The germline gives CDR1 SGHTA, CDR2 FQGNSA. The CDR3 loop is CASSLYPPMNTEAFF. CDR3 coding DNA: TGTGCCAGCAGCTTATACCCACCGATGAACACTGAAGCTTTCTTT.

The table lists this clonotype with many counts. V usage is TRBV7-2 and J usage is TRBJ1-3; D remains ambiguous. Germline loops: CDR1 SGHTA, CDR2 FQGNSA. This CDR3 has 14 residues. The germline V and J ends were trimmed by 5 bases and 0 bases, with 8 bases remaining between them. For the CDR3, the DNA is TGTGCCAGCAGCACAGCCAGCTCTGGAAACACCATATATTTT. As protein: CASSTASSGNTIYF.

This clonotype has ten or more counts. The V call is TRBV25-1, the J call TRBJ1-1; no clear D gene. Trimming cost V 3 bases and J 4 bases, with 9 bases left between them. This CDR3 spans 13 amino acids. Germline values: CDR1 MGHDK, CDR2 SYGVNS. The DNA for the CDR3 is TGTGCCAGCAGTGAGGGCGCGACCACTGAAGCTTTCTTT. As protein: CASSEGATTEAFF. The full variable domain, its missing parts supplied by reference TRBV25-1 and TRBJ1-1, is EADIYQTPRYLVIGTGKKITLECSQTMGHDKMYWYQQDPGMELHLIHYSYGVNSTEKGDLSSESTVSRIRTEHFPLTLESARPSHTSQYLCASSEGATTEAFFGQGTRLTVV.

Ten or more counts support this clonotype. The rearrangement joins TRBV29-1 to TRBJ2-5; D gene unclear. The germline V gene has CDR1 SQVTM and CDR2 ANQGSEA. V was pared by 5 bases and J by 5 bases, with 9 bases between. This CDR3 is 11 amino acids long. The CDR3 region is CSVPGLETQYF. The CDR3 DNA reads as TGCAGCGTTCCCGGTCTGGAGACCCAGTACTTC.

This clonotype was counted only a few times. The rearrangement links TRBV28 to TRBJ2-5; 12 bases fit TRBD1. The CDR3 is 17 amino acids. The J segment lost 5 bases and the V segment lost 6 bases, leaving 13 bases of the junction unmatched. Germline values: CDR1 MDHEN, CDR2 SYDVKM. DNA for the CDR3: TGTGCCAGCAGCAATACCGCGGGACAGGGGGCCATGGAGACCCAGTACTTC. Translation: CASSNTAGQGAMETQYF.

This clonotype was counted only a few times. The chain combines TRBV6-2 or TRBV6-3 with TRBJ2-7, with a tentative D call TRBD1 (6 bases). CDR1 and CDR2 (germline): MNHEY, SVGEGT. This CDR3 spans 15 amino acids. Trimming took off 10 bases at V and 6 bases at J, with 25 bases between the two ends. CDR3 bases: TGTGCCACCACACTGGACAGCGCCCGGATTGGCGAGCAGTACTTC. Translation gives CATTLDSARIGEQYF.

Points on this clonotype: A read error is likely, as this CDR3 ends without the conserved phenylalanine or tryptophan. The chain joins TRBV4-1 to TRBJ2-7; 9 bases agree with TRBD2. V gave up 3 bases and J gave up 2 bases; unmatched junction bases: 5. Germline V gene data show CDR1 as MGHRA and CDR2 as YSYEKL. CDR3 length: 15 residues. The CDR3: CASSHPQRGAYEQYS. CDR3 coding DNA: TGCGCCAGCAGCCATCCGCAGCGGGGGGCCTACGAGCAGTACTCC.

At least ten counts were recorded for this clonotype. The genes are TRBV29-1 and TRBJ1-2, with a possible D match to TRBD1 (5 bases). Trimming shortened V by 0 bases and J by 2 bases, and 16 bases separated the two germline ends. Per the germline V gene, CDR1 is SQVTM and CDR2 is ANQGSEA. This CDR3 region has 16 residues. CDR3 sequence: CSVEEPFGGPNYGYTF. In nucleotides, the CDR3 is TGCAGCGTTGAAGAACCCTTCGGGGGTCCCAACTATGGCTACACCTTC.

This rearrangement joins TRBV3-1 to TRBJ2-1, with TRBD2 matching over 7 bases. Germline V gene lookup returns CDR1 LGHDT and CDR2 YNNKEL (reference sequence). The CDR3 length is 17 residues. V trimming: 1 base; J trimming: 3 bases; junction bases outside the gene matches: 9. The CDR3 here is CASSQARPAGRYNEQFF. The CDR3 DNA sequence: TGTGCCAGCAGCCAAGCGAGACCAGCGGGGCGCTACAATGAGCAGTTCTTC.

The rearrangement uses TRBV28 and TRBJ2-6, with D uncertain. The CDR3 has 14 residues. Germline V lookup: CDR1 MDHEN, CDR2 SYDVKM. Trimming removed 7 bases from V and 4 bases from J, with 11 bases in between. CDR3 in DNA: TGTGCCAGCACCACGACCACCGGGGCCAACGTCCTGACTTTC. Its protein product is CASTTTTGANVLTF.

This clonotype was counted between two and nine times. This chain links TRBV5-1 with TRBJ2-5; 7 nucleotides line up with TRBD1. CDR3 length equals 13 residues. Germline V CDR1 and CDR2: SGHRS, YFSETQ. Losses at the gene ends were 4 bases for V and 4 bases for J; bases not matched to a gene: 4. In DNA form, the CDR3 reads TGCGCCAGCAGCGTACCAGGGGGAGAGACCCAGTACTTC. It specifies CASSVPGGETQYF.

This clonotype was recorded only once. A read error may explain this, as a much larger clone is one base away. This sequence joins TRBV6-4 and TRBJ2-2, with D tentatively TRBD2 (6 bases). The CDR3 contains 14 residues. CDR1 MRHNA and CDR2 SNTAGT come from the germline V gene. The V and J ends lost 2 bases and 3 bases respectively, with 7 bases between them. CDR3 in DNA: TGTGCCAGCAGTGACGGGGAGGACACCGGGGAGCTGTTTTTT. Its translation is CASSDGEDTGELFF.

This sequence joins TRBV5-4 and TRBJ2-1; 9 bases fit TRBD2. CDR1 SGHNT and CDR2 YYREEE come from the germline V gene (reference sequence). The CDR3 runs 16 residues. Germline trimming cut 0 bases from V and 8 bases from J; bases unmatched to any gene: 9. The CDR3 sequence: CASSLGRGGQSYEQFF. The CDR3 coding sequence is TGTGCCAGCAGCTTGGGGCGGGGGGGCCAAAGCTATGAGCAGTTCTTC.

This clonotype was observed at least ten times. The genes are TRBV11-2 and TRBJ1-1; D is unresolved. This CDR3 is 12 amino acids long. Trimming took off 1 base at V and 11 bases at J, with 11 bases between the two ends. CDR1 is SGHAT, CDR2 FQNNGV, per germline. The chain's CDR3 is CASSLAAGSAFF. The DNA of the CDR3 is TGTGCCAGCAGCTTAGCCGCCGGGAGTGCTTTCTTT.

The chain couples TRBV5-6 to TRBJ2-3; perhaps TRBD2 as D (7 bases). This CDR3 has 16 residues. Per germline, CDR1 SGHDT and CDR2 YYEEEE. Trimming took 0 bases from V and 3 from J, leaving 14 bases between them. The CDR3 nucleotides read TGTGCCAGCAGCTTGGTCCACGGGGGGCTGACAGATACGCAGTATTTT. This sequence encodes CASSLVHGGLTDTQYF.

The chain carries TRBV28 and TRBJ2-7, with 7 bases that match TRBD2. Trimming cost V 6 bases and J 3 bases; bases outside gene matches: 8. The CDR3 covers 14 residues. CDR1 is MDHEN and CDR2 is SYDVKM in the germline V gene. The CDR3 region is CASSPNGGIYEQYF. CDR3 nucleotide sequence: TGTGCCAGCAGCCCGAACGGGGGGATCTACGAGCAGTACTTC. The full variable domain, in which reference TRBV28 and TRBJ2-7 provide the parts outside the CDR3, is DVKVTQSSRYLVKRTGEKVFLECVQDMDHENMFWYRQDPGLGLRLIYFSYDVKMKEKGDIPEGYSVSREKKERFSLILESASTNQTSMYLCASSPNGGIYEQYFGPGTRLTVT.

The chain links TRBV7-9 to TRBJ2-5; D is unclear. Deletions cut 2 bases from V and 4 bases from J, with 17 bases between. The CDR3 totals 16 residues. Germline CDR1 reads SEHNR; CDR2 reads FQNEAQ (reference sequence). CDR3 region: CASSLKPGVRGETQYF. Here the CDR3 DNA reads TGTGCCAGCAGCTTAAAACCCGGAGTCCGCGGAGAGACCCAGTACTTC.

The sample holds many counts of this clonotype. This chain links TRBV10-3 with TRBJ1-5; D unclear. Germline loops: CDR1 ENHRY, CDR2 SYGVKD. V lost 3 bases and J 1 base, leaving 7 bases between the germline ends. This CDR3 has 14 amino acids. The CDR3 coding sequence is TGTGCCATCAGTGATGCGCGCAGCAATCAGCCCCAGCATTTT. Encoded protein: CAISDARSNQPQHF.